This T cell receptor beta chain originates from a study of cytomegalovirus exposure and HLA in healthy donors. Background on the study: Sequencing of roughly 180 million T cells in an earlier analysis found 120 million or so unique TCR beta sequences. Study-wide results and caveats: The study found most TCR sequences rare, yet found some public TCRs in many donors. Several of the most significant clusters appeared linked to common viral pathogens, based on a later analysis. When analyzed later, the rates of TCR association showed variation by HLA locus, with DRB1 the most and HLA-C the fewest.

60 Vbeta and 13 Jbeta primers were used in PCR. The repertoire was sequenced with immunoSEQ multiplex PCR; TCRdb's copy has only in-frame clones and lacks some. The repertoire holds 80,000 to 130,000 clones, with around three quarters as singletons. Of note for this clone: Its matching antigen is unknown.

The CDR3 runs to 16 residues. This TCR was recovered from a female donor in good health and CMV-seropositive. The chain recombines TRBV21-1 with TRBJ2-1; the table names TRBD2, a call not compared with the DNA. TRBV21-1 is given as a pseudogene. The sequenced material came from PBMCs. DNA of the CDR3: TGTGCCAGCAGCAAAGGCGTAGCCCCCTCCTACAATGAGCAGTTCTTC. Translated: CASSKGVAPSYNEQFF.